The clone carrying this TCR beta chain showed up many times. MiXCR, applied by TCRdb to the PCR reads, yields one record per CDR3 protein. Found here are 40,000 to 45,000 distinct CDR3 sequences, around 21% of them singletons; the top ten hold about 1.2%. These data belong to a study of molecular identifiers for immune sequencing clone quantification. The CDR3 length is 15 residues. Trimming took 4 bases from V and 3 from J; bases not matched to a gene: 7. From germline, CDR1 is MGHRA and CDR2 YSYEKL. The TCR originated in a human donor in good health. Some libraries in this study had Jurkat cell RNA spiked in. The sequencing input was naive CD8+ T cells from blood, with Jurkat cell RNA spiked in. Subset reported: FACS-sorted CD8+CD4-CCR7+CD45RA+ naive T cells. V and J are TRBV4-1 and TRBJ2-7; TRBD1 aligns across 9 bases. For the CDR3, the DNA is TGCGCCAGCAGCCCGGGACAGGGCCGCAGCTACGAGCAGTACTTC. Translated, it gives CASSPGQGRSYEQYF.